The 23 T cell receptor beta chains in this list originate from one sample, sequenced in a study of blood T cell repertoires in COVID-19. Assay used: immunoSEQ multiplex PCR; TCRdb lists only in-frame clones, some missing. This table has about 420,000 clones, 70% to 90% appearing once. The sample taken for sequencing was peripheral blood. All receptors come from a man aged 18 to 30 with COVID-19, enrolled during active disease.

The chain carries TRBV12-3 or TRBV12-4 and TRBJ1-3; D is possibly TRBD1 (6 bases). V lost 3 bases and J lost 4, with 7 bases in between. CDR3 length: 13 amino acids. The chain's CDR3 is CASSFGQGNTIYF. The CDR3 nucleotides read TGTGCCAGCAGTTTCGGACAGGGAAACACCATATATTTT.

Only one count was recorded for this clone. The chain employs TRBV29-1 and TRBJ1-5; weak D call: TRBD1 (5 bases). Deletions cut 7 bases from V and 4 bases from J, with 11 bases between. The germline CDR1 and CDR2 sequences are SQVTM and ANQGSEA. CDR3 length: 12 amino acids. This CDR3 reads CSAMGPNQPQHF. The CDR3 DNA sequence: TGCAGCGCTATGGGGCCTAATCAGCCCCAGCATTTT.

The rearrangement links TRBV21-1 to TRBJ2-7; TRBD2 reflects the table's D call only, with no check against the DNA. TRBV21-1 is marked as a pseudogene. The CDR3 runs 17 residues. The CDR3 region is CASSLRASGAEWSEQYF. Written as DNA, the CDR3 is TGTGCCAGCAGCCTACGAGCCTCGGGTGCCGAGTGGAGCGAGCAGTACTTC.

The V and J genes are TRBV4-1 and TRBJ1-4; D uncertain. CDR1 and CDR2 (germline): MGHRA, YSYEKL. V was clipped by 0 bases and J by 6 bases, with 11 bases between them. The length of the CDR3 is 15 residues. The CDR3 DNA is TGCGCCAGCAGCCAAGATGGCCAGGAGGATGAAAAACTGTTTTTT. It codes for CASSQDGQEDEKLFF.

The CDR3 is CASNPSSYTQYF. The CDR3 DNA sequence: TGTGCCAGCAATCCTAGTTCATATACGCAGTATTTT. This chain connects TRBV2 to TRBJ2-3; the D is unclear. Germline V gene sequence: CDR1 SNHLY, CDR2 FYNNEI. This CDR3 contains 12 residues. With 7 bases removed from V and 7 bases from J, the gap between germline ends came to 12 bases.

The V call is TRBV4-2, the J call TRBJ1-5; possible D gene TRBD1, 6 bases. The CDR3 consists of 17 residues. Trimming pared 0 bases from V and 0 bases from J, leaving 12 bases between. The germline gives CDR1 LGHNA, CDR2 YNFKEQ. The CDR3 coding sequence is TGTGCCAGCAGCCAAGAGGGTACAGGGTATAGCAATCAGCCCCAGCATTTT. Amino acid sequence: CASSQEGTGYSNQPQHF.

V and J are TRBV25-1 and TRBJ2-1; weak D call: TRBD2 (6 bases). Trimming took 3 bases from V and 10 from J, leaving 13 bases between them. The length of the CDR3 is 13 residues. CDR1 MGHDK and CDR2 SYGVNS come from the germline V gene. In nucleotides, the CDR3 is TGTGCCAGCAGTGACCCGCGGGGCACCGAGCAGTTCTTC. The encoded protein is CASSDPRGTEQFF.

V and J are TRBV7-8 and TRBJ2-4, with 7 bases matching TRBD1. Per germline, CDR1 SGHVS and CDR2 FQNEAQ. The CDR3 consists of 14 residues. V dropped 1 base and J dropped 4; count of bases not matched to a gene: 1. The chain's CDR3 is CASSLGQGKNIQYF. DNA for the CDR3: TGTGCCAGCAGCTTAGGACAGGGTAAAAACATTCAGTACTTC.

This rearrangement joins TRBV5-4 to TRBJ2-2, with D perhaps TRBD2 (7 bases). The ends were cut back, 1 base at V and 6 bases at J, with 16 bases in the middle. The CDR3 runs 16 residues. The germline V gene has CDR1 SGHNT and CDR2 YYREEE (reference sequence). The CDR3 loop reads CASSLYGGGGAGELFF. DNA for the CDR3: TGTGCCAGCAGCTTGTACGGCGGAGGGGGGGCCGGGGAGCTGTTTTTT.

In regard to this clone: A read error may account for a junction end that differs from germline. The chain recombines TRBV5-8 with TRBJ2-2, with D perhaps TRBD2 (6 bases). CDR1 and CDR2 (germline): SGHTS, YDEGEE. The CDR3 length is 15 residues. The CDR3 is CASNLAGKLSGELFF. The CDR3 DNA is TGTGCCAGCAACTTGGCGGGGAAACTGTCCGGGGAGCTGTTTTTT.

The chain uses TRBV7-9 and TRBJ2-1; 14 positions match TRBD2. Looked up from germline, CDR1 is SEHNR and CDR2 is FQNEAQ (reference sequence). The trim removed 4 bases at V and 6 bases at J, leaving 5 bases unmatched. This CDR3 is built from 16 residues. Written as DNA, the CDR3 is TGTGCCAGCAGCTCCCCGGGACTAGCGGGAGCCAATGAGCAGTTCTTC. As protein: CASSSPGLAGANEQFF. Supplemented by reference TRBV7-9 and TRBJ2-1, the full variable domain reads DTGVSQNPRHKITKRGQNVTFRCDPISEHNRLYWYRQTLGQGPEFLTYFQNEAQLEKSRLLSDRFSAERPKGSFSTLEIQRTEQGDSAMYLCASSSPGLAGANEQFFGPGTRLTVL.

This chain uses TRBV6-5 with TRBJ1-1; tentatively, D is TRBD1 (6 bases). Germline CDR1 MNHEY, CDR2 SVGAGI. Trimming pared 4 bases from V and 3 bases from J, leaving 12 bases between. The CDR3 contains 14 residues. The CDR3 DNA follows: TGTGCCAGCAGTTTAGGAAACAGGGACACTGAAGCTTTCTTT. Translation gives CASSLGNRDTEAFF.

J is TRBJ1-2 and V is TRBV10-1, with D hard to call. The germline V gene has CDR1 WNHNN and CDR2 SYGVQD (reference sequence). Between the trimmed V and J ends, which lost 2 bases and 6 bases, there was a span of 13 bases. The CDR3 has 14 residues. CDR3 nucleotides: TGCGCCAGCAGTGAGAGCGATAGAACCCATGGCTACACCTTC. It is translated as CASSESDRTHGYTF.

Worth noting for this clone: Within the sample, other DNA sequences also encode this same CDR3. The chain has TRBV30 and TRBJ2-7; a weak D match, TRBD2 (6 bases). Trimming stripped 2 bases from V and 0 bases from J, with 8 bases between. Germline V gene lookup returns CDR1 GTSNPN and CDR2 SVGIG (reference sequence). This CDR3 comprises 13 residues. The CDR3: CAWSKGLSYEQYF. The CDR3 nucleotides are TGTGCCTGGAGTAAGGGACTCTCCTACGAGCAGTACTTC.

The chain couples TRBV6-1 to TRBJ1-4, with 9 bases fitting TRBD1. Germline V gene data show CDR1 as MNHNS and CDR2 as SASEGT. The CDR3 contains 16 residues. V lost 3 bases and J lost 5; bases outside the gene matches: 7. The CDR3 here is CASSDWVTGGNEKLFF. CDR3 DNA sequence: TGTGCCAGCAGTGACTGGGTGACAGGGGGGAATGAAAAACTGTTTTTT.

V gene TRBV12-5 combines with J gene TRBJ2-6, with D unresolved. From germline, CDR1 is LGHNT and CDR2 FRNRAP. Trimming took off 3 bases at V and 0 bases at J, with 9 bases between the two ends. The CDR3 length is 16 residues. The CDR3 DNA sequence: TGTGCTAGTGGTTTTCAAGGAGACTCTGGGGCCAACGTCCTGACTTTC. This encodes CASGFQGDSGANVLTF.

This chain joins TRBV11-2 and TRBJ2-2; 8 bases align to TRBD1. Germline loops: CDR1 SGHAT, CDR2 FQNNGV. V was clipped by 5 bases and J by 4 bases; unmatched bases: 9. The CDR3 has 16 amino acids. The CDR3 DNA reads as TGTGCCAGCAGCCCATTCAGGGGGCAGATCACCGGGGAGCTGTTTTTT. This gives the protein CASSPFRGQITGELFF.

About this clone itself: Within the sample, other DNA sequences also encode this same CDR3. The chain carries TRBV14 and TRBJ2-7; the D is unclear. The CDR3 totals 13 residues. V lost 4 bases, J lost 0 bases, and 7 bases lay in between. Germline CDR1 SGHDN, CDR2 FVKESK. The CDR3 loop is CASSPGSSYEQYF. DNA for the CDR3: TGTGCCAGCAGCCCTGGCAGCTCCTACGAGCAGTACTTC.

The rearrangement uses TRBV3-1 (or the pseudogene TRBV3-2) and TRBJ2-7; maybe TRBD2 (5 bases). Between the trimmed V and J ends, which lost 2 bases and 3 bases, there was a span of 11 bases. The germline gives CDR1 LGHDT, CDR2 YNNKEL (reference sequence). The CDR3 runs to 14 residues. The CDR3 DNA sequence: TGTGCCAGCAGCCAATTTGTCGGGAACTACGAGCAGTACTTC. Translated: CASSQFVGNYEQYF.

In this sample, this clone turned up a few times. V gene TRBV7-9 combines with J gene TRBJ2-7; D is unresolved. This CDR3 has 13 residues. CDR1 SEHNR and CDR2 FQNEAQ come from the germline V gene (reference sequence). V was shortened by 1 base and J by 6 bases, with 10 bases between the two germline ends. For the CDR3, the DNA is TGTGCCAGCAGCTTAGATTCCAGGTCCGAGCAGTACTTC. This encodes CASSLDSRSEQYF.

J is TRBJ2-3 and V is TRBV5-1; 9 bases are a match to TRBD1. The CDR3 covers 15 residues. V lost 0 bases to trimming and J lost 5 bases; unmatched junction nucleotides: 4. Germline-derived CDR1 and CDR2 are SGHRS and YFSETQ. CDR3 sequence (DNA): TGCGCCAGCAGCTTGGCAGGACAGGGGATAGATACGCAGTATTTT. It codes for CASSLAGQGIDTQYF. Variable domain in full (rest from reference TRBV5-1 and TRBJ2-3): KAGVTQTPRYLIKTRGQQVTLSCSPISGHRSVSWYQQTPGQGLQFLFEYFSETQRNKGNFPGRFSGRQFSNSRSEMNVSTLELGDSALYLCASSLAGQGIDTQYFGPGTRLTVL.

J is TRBJ2-2 and V is TRBV19, with TRBD1 identical over 7 bases. Trimming took 6 bases from V and 1 from J; bases not matched to a gene: 5. The V gene's germline CDR1 is LNHDA and CDR2 SQIVND (reference sequence). This CDR3 is 15 amino acids long. CDR3 bases: TGTGCCAGTAGACCCAGACAGGGGAACACCGGGGAGCTGTTTTTT. This translates into CASRPRQGNTGELFF.

This clone was detected only a few times. The V and J genes are TRBV11-2 and TRBJ2-7; D possibly corresponds to TRBD1 (6 bases). Germline V CDR1 and CDR2: SGHAT, FQNNGV. The length of the CDR3 is 16 residues. The ends were cut back, 2 bases at V and 0 bases at J, with 14 bases in the middle. The chain's CDR3 is CASSLPRTAYSYEQYF. CDR3 nucleotide sequence: TGTGCCAGCAGCTTACCGAGGACAGCCTACTCCTACGAGCAGTACTTC. The entire variable domain, with the rest obtained from reference TRBV11-2 and TRBJ2-7, is as follows: EAGVAQSPRYKIIEKRQSVAFWCNPISGHATLYWYQQILGQGPKLLIQFQNNGVVDDSQLPKDRFSAERLKGVDSTLKIQPAKLEDSAVYLCASSLPRTAYSYEQYFGPGTRLTVT.